The next 28 T cell receptor beta chains were all read from a single sample in a study of cytomegalovirus exposure and HLA in healthy donors. PCR involved 60 Vbeta and 13 Jbeta primers. Clones were read by immunoSEQ multiplex PCR, and TCRdb kept only the in-frame ones, dropping some. The data contain about 130,000 clones, 70% to 85% of them singletons. Sequences were obtained from PBMCs. These receptors were collected from an older woman in good health and CMV-seropositive.

V and J are TRBV6-6 and TRBJ1-2; TRBD1 matches at 9 bases. Germline CDR1 reads MNHNY; CDR2 reads SVGAGI (reference sequence). This CDR3 spans 13 amino acids. V lost 6 bases to trimming and J lost 8 bases; unmatched junction nucleotides: 7. The CDR3: CASSQDRGEGYTF. The CDR3 region has the DNA TGTGCCAGCAGCCAGGACAGGGGAGAAGGCTACACCTTC.

The gene calls are TRBV5-4 and TRBJ2-6; 7 bases line up with TRBD2. V was pared by 0 bases and J by 0 bases, with 12 bases of the junction left unmatched. CDR3 length equals 20 residues. CDR1 is SGHNT, CDR2 YYREEE, per germline (reference sequence). The CDR3 protein is CASSLGGGRHGSSGANVLTF. The CDR3 DNA is TGTGCCAGCAGCTTGGGGGGAGGGAGGCACGGGAGCTCTGGGGCCAACGTCCTGACTTTC.

The gene calls are TRBV7-8 and TRBJ1-2; tentatively, D is TRBD1 (6 bases). This CDR3 is built from 14 residues. Germline CDR1 reads SGHVS; CDR2 reads FQNEAQ. V was cut by 4 bases and J by 2 bases, with 11 bases left in between. CDR3 in amino acids: CASSSAGTNYGYTF. DNA of the CDR3: TGTGCCAGCAGCTCCGCCGGGACAAACTATGGCTACACCTTC.

Only a few counts were recorded for this clone. The rearrangement joins TRBV19 to TRBJ1-1; weak D call: TRBD1 (6 bases). There are 14 residues in the CDR3. Germline CDR1 and CDR2: LNHDA and SQIVND (reference sequence). V was trimmed by 3 bases and J by 4 bases, leaving 12 bases between them. Here the CDR3 DNA reads TGTGCCAGTAGTATCCAGAGGGGGACCACTGAAGCTTTCTTT. Its protein is CASSIQRGTTEAFF.

This chain links TRBV6-6 with TRBJ2-5, with 10 nucleotides matching TRBD2. This CDR3 has 16 amino acids. Germline lookup yields CDR1 MNHNY and CDR2 SVGAGI (reference sequence). J gave up 11 bases and V 0 bases, and 12 bases lay outside the gene matches. CDR3 DNA: TGTGCCAGCAGTTACTCAGCTAGCGGGGGATCTAAAGAGCAGTACTTC. Protein sequence: CASSYSASGGSKEQYF.

The chain carries TRBV29-1 and TRBJ1-5; D remains unclear. Per germline, CDR1 SQVTM and CDR2 ANQGSEA. The CDR3 has 12 residues. V lost 6 bases and J 10 bases, leaving 16 bases between the germline ends. CDR3 protein: CSVAPGESPQHF. The CDR3, as DNA: TGCAGCGTCGCCCCAGGTGAGAGCCCCCAGCATTTT.

The chain employs TRBV14 and TRBJ1-6; 10 bases line up with TRBD1. Germline V gene lookup returns CDR1 SGHDN and CDR2 FVKESK. This CDR3 has 14 residues. V trimming: 5 bases; J trimming: 10 bases; junction bases outside the gene matches: 5. The DNA of the CDR3 is TGTGCCAGCAGCTGGGGACAGGGGCAATCACCCCTCCACTTT. The encoded protein is CASSWGQGQSPLHF.

In its sample, this clone was seen once. The chain couples TRBV7-3 to TRBJ1-5, with TRBD1 matching 8 bases. CDR1 and CDR2 (germline): SGHTA, FQGTGA. The trim removed 4 bases at V and 4 bases at J, leaving 6 bases unmatched. The CDR3 consists of 15 residues. The CDR3 sequence is CASSSTGGGNQPQHF. The CDR3, as DNA: TGTGCCAGCAGCTCTACAGGGGGTGGGAATCAGCCCCAGCATTTT.

The chain employs TRBV11-2 and TRBJ2-2, with TRBD2 identical over 9 bases. The germline V gene has CDR1 SGHAT and CDR2 FQNNGV. This CDR3 region has 15 residues. V gave up 3 bases and J gave up 4 bases; unmatched junction bases: 3. CDR3: CASSLAGGSTGELFF. Here the CDR3 DNA reads TGTGCCAGCAGCTTGGCGGGGGGGAGCACCGGGGAGCTGTTTTTT.

J is TRBJ1-2 and V is TRBV19; no reliable D call. Germline V gene lookup returns CDR1 LNHDA and CDR2 SQIVND (reference sequence). The CDR3 runs 14 residues. Trimming took off 1 base at V and 8 bases at J, with 14 bases between the two ends. CDR3 residues: CASSIGEAWRGYTF. The CDR3 coding sequence is TGTGCCAGTAGTATAGGAGAAGCCTGGCGGGGCTACACCTTC. Looking up the rest from reference TRBV19 and TRBJ1-2 gives the full variable domain: DGGITQSPKYLFRKEGQNVTLSCEQNLNHDAMYWYRQDPGQGLRLIYYSQIVNDFQKGDIAEGYSVSREKKESFPLTVTSAQKNPTAFYLCASSIGEAWRGYTFGSGTRLTVV.

The CDR3 region is CASSSKESGGSDEQYF. The CDR3 DNA reads TGTGCCAGCAGCTCGAAGGAGTCAGGGGGCTCAGACGAGCAGTACTTC. This chain connects TRBV13 to TRBJ2-7; 8 bases fit TRBD1. The CDR3 has 16 residues. In germline, CDR1 is PRHDT, CDR2 FYEKMQ (reference sequence). The V segment lost 4 bases and the J segment 5 bases; nucleotides outside the gene matches: 13.

This clone was counted between two and nine times. The chain joins TRBV16 to TRBJ1-5, with D possibly being TRBD1 (5 bases). Germline CDR1 KGHSY, CDR2 FQNENV. Between the trimmed V and J ends, which lost 1 base and 11 bases, there was a span of 18 bases. The CDR3 is made up of 15 amino acids. The CDR3 nucleotides read TGTGCCAGCAGCCAATGGGGGGGGTCCGGAACGGCCCAGCATTTT. Its translation: CASSQWGGSGTAQHF.

The chain has TRBV7-9 and TRBJ2-5; D is perhaps TRBD1 (6 bases). This CDR3 region has 15 residues. Germline CDR1 reads SEHNR; CDR2 reads FQNEAQ (reference sequence). V was pared by 1 base and J by 3 bases, with 12 bases between. The CDR3 DNA sequence: TGTGCCAGCAGCTTAGTTTCAGGGACAAAAGAGACCCAGTACTTC. Amino acid sequence: CASSLVSGTKETQYF.

The V and J genes are TRBV13 and TRBJ1-1, with 7 bases lining up with TRBD1. The CDR3 spans 14 residues. Germline V CDR1 and CDR2: PRHDT, FYEKMQ (reference sequence). The V segment lost 5 bases and the J segment 4 bases; nucleotides outside the gene matches: 7. CDR3 in DNA: TGTGCCAGCAGCGACAGGGCCTGGGGCACTGAAGCTTTCTTT. This gives the protein CASSDRAWGTEAFF.

The chain recombines TRBV27 with TRBJ2-1; D remains ambiguous. The CDR3 has 13 residues. Germline values: CDR1 MNHEY, CDR2 SMNVEV (reference sequence). V dropped 3 bases and J dropped 7 bases, with 10 bases sitting between them. CDR3 residues: CASSLSRVNEQFF. In DNA form, the CDR3 reads TGTGCCAGCAGTTTGAGTCGAGTGAATGAGCAGTTCTTC.

The J gene is TRBJ1-5, the V gene TRBV2; perhaps TRBD1 as D (6 bases). Germline V gene lookup returns CDR1 SNHLY and CDR2 FYNNEI. V lost 7 bases and J lost 0, with 16 bases in between. This CDR3 contains 16 residues. The CDR3 coding sequence is TGTGCCAGCAATATTCAGGGGTTTCATAGCAATCAGCCCCAGCATTTT. It yields the protein CASNIQGFHSNQPQHF. Drawing the rest from reference TRBV2 and TRBJ1-5, the complete variable domain is EPEVTQTPSHQVTQMGQEVILRCVPISNHLYFYWYRQILGQKVEFLVSFYNNEISEKSEIFDDQFSVERPDGSNFTLKIRSTKLEDSAMYFCASNIQGFHSNQPQHFGDGTRLSIL.

The V gene is TRBV5-1, the J gene TRBJ1-4; D not resolved. Germline CDR1 is SGHRS and CDR2 is YFSETQ. The CDR3 has 16 residues. With 1 base removed from V and 8 bases from J, the gap between germline ends came to 18 bases. The CDR3 region has the DNA TGCGCCAGCAGCTTGCTCCCGCCGGGTAATGAAGAAAAACTGTTTTTT. Its translation is CASSLLPPGNEEKLFF.

This clone has a handful of counts. V usage is TRBV7-2 and J usage is TRBJ2-2; 7 bases fit TRBD1. V lost 8 bases and J lost 3; bases outside the gene matches: 12. From germline, CDR1 is SGHTA and CDR2 FQGNSA. This CDR3 comprises 16 residues. CDR3 sequence: CASRNSGTEDTGELFF. CDR3 bases: TGTGCCAGCCGGAACTCCGGGACAGAAGACACCGGGGAGCTGTTTTTT.

The chain is built from TRBV10-3 and TRBJ2-3; 12 bases agree with TRBD2. With V trimmed by 6 bases and J by 2 bases, 6 bases remained unmatched. Germline V lookup: CDR1 ENHRY, CDR2 SYGVKD. This CDR3 spans 16 amino acids. The DNA of the CDR3 is TGTGCCATCAGACTGGGGACTAGCGGGTACACAGATACGCAGTATTTT. It translates to CAIRLGTSGYTDTQYF.

The chain links TRBV6-6 to TRBJ2-1; D not resolved. CDR3 length: 13 amino acids. In germline, CDR1 is MNHNY, CDR2 SVGAGI (reference sequence). Deletions cut 7 bases from V and 3 bases from J, with 10 bases between. The CDR3, as DNA: TGTGCCAGCACCCTACCGGGCTACAATGAGCAGTTCTTC. Translating it yields CASTLPGYNEQFF.

This clone was observed a single time. V gene TRBV11-2 combines with J gene TRBJ1-5; D is undetermined. This CDR3 region has 15 residues. The ends were cut back, 3 bases at V and 2 bases at J, with 11 bases in the middle. The germline V gene has CDR1 SGHAT and CDR2 FQNNGV. Written as DNA, the CDR3 is TGTGCCAGCAGCTTTAGCTCGAACGGCAATCAGCCCCAGCATTTT. It encodes CASSFSSNGNQPQHF. The full variable domain, in which reference TRBV11-2 and TRBJ1-5 provide the parts outside the CDR3, is EAGVAQSPRYKIIEKRQSVAFWCNPISGHATLYWYQQILGQGPKLLIQFQNNGVVDDSQLPKDRFSAERLKGVDSTLKIQPAKLEDSAVYLCASSFSSNGNQPQHFGDGTRLSIL.

The chain is built from TRBV19 and TRBJ2-6; 10 nucleotides agree with TRBD1. The V gene's germline CDR1 is LNHDA and CDR2 SQIVND (reference sequence). The ends lost 10 bases at V and 4 bases at J; junction bases unmatched: 10. The CDR3 is 16 residues long. CDR3 amino acids: CATEDRGISGANVLTF. As DNA, the CDR3 is TGTGCCACCGAGGACAGGGGGATATCCGGGGCCAACGTCCTGACTTTC.

The chain recombines TRBV6-1 with TRBJ2-3; 8 nucleotides line up with TRBD2. The CDR3 covers 13 residues. The junction had 0 bases not matched to a gene; V was cut back by 2 bases and J by 5 bases. Looked up from germline, CDR1 is MNHNS and CDR2 is SASEGT. The CDR3 region has the DNA TGTGCCAGCAGTGAAAGCGGGGGAGATACGCAGTATTTT. Encoded protein: CASSESGGDTQYF.

This clone has just a few counts. The chain couples TRBV6-6 to TRBJ2-5; the match to TRBD2 covers 15 bases. Losses at the gene ends were 8 bases for V and 5 bases for J; bases not matched to a gene: 9. Per germline, CDR1 MNHNY and CDR2 SVGAGI (reference sequence). CDR3 length: 16 amino acids. Written as DNA, the CDR3 is TGTGCCAGCCGGACTAGCGGGGGGGCTCCAGCGGAGACCCAGTACTTC. Its protein is CASRTSGGAPAETQYF.

J is TRBJ2-1 and V is TRBV19, with a tentative D call TRBD2 (6 bases). Germline lookup yields CDR1 LNHDA and CDR2 SQIVND (reference sequence). This CDR3 contains 16 residues. The germline V and J ends were trimmed by 9 bases and 0 bases, with 18 bases remaining between them. Written as DNA, the CDR3 is TGTGCCAGCCAAGATCGGGGGAAGAGCTCCTACAATGAGCAGTTCTTC. As protein: CASQDRGKSSYNEQFF.

The gene calls are TRBV5-6 and TRBJ1-6, with TRBD1 as a possible D gene (6 bases). V lost 0 bases and J lost 10, with 8 bases in between. Germline CDR1 reads SGHDT; CDR2 reads YYEEEE. The CDR3 spans 13 residues. The CDR3 sequence: CASSLGTASPLHF. The CDR3 region has the DNA TGTGCCAGCAGCTTGGGGACAGCATCACCCCTCCACTTT.

A single count supports this clone. The chain couples TRBV5-1 to TRBJ2-7, with a weak D call TRBD1 (6 bases). This CDR3 is 13 amino acids long. V dropped 0 bases and J dropped 6 bases, with 10 bases sitting between them. CDR1 is SGHRS, CDR2 YFSETQ, per germline. The CDR3 DNA is TGCGCCAGCAGCTTGGCGGACAGCGGCGAGCAGTACTTC. Translating it yields CASSLADSGEQYF.

This clone showed up just a few times. This sequence joins TRBV10-1 and TRBJ2-3; D remains unclear. CDR1 and CDR2 (germline): WNHNN, SYGVQD (reference sequence). V was cut by 1 base and J by 0 bases, with 8 bases left in between. This CDR3 contains 15 residues. CDR3 coding DNA: TGCGCCAGCAGTGAGTATCCCTCCAGCACAGATACGCAGTATTTT. It translates to CASSEYPSSTDTQYF.